Below are 17 T cell receptor beta chains sequenced from a single sample in a study of cytomegalovirus exposure and HLA in healthy donors. The primer mix had 60 Vbeta and 13 Jbeta primers. Here immunoSEQ multiplex PCR was the method, and the copy in TCRdb shows in-frame clones only, minus some. The repertoire holds more than 85,000 clones, with roughly 70% as singletons. The sample comprised PBMCs. The origin of the receptors is a man aged 40-49 years in good health and CMV-seronegative.

This clone occurred a few times. The rearrangement uses TRBV5-4 and TRBJ1-4; D not resolved. V dropped 2 bases and J dropped 8 bases, with 7 bases sitting between them. The length of the CDR3 is 12 residues. Looked up from germline, CDR1 is SGHNT and CDR2 is YYREEE (reference sequence). The CDR3 DNA is TGTGCCAGCAGCTTCTATAAGGAAAAACTGTTTTTT. Protein product: CASSFYKEKLFF.

V gene TRBV4-2 combines with J gene TRBJ1-2, with TRBD1 as a possible D gene (5 bases). The CDR3 is 12 amino acids. Trimming removed 0 bases at V and 8 bases at J, with 7 bases between. Per germline, CDR1 LGHNA and CDR2 YNFKEQ. The CDR3 spells CASSQDTGGYTF. CDR3 in DNA: TGTGCCAGCAGCCAAGATACAGGCGGCTACACCTTC.

The gene calls are TRBV7-3 and TRBJ1-2; 7 bases line up with TRBD1. This CDR3 contains 14 residues. Germline V gene data show CDR1 as SGHTA and CDR2 as FQGTGA. With 0 bases clipped from V and 6 bases from J, the junction kept 4 bases outside the gene matches. Here the CDR3 reads CASSLTGQGDGYTF. CDR3 nucleotide sequence: TGTGCCAGCAGCTTAACAGGCCAGGGGGATGGCTACACCTTC.

The V gene is TRBV20-1, the J gene TRBJ1-1, with a possible D match to TRBD1 (6 bases). The germline V and J ends were trimmed by 8 bases and 5 bases, with 9 bases remaining between them. Per germline, CDR1 DFQATT and CDR2 SNEGSKA (reference sequence). CDR3 length: 10 amino acids. The CDR3 protein is CSTGRTEAFF. The CDR3 DNA reads as TGCAGTACAGGGCGGACTGAAGCTTTCTTT.

The chain carries TRBV18 and TRBJ2-5; 10 nucleotides agree with TRBD1. The CDR3 sequence is 13 residues long. CDR1 and CDR2 from the germline V gene are KGHSH and LQKENI. J gave up 5 bases and V 4 bases, and 1 base lay outside the gene matches. CDR3 DNA sequence: TGTGCCAGCTCACTGGGACAGGGGGAGACCCAGTACTTC. Its translation is CASSLGQGETQYF.

The chain combines TRBV27 with TRBJ2-7, with a possible D match to TRBD2 (6 bases). Germline CDR1 MNHEY, CDR2 SMNVEV (reference sequence). Trimming stripped 4 bases from V and 2 bases from J, with 15 bases between. CDR3 size: 15 residues. In DNA, the CDR3 is TGTGCCAGCAGTTCCGCCCCGGGGAGGACCTACGAGCAGTACTTC. This sequence encodes CASSSAPGRTYEQYF.

The CDR3 DNA reads TGTGCCAGCAGCCCGCCGGGAGTCTACGAGCAGTACTTC. It encodes CASSPPGVYEQYF. V and J are TRBV5-4 and TRBJ2-7; maybe TRBD2 (6 bases). CDR3 length: 13 amino acids. The germline V gene encodes CDR1 SGHNT and CDR2 YYREEE (reference sequence). Trimming removed 4 bases from V and 3 bases from J, with 11 bases in between.

The V gene is TRBV6-4, the J gene TRBJ2-1; TRBD2 matches at 7 bases. The V segment lost 4 bases and the J segment 2 bases; nucleotides outside the gene matches: 5. This CDR3 is 15 amino acids long. Germline CDR1 is MRHNA and CDR2 is SNTAGT. The CDR3 protein is CASSVEAGTYNEQFF. CDR3 in DNA: TGTGCCAGCAGTGTCGAAGCGGGAACCTACAATGAGCAGTTCTTC.

CDR3 region: CASSLIGTAYEQYF. Written as DNA, the CDR3 is TGTGCCAGCAGCTTAATCGGGACAGCCTACGAGCAGTACTTC. The chain combines TRBV25-1 with TRBJ2-5, with 7 nucleotides matching TRBD1. The DNA end lines up better with TRBJ2-7; the J call may be wrong. This CDR3 comprises 14 residues. The V gene's germline CDR1 is MGHDK and CDR2 SYGVNS.

The chain combines TRBV14 with TRBJ2-7; 7 bases are shared with TRBD2. The V gene's germline CDR1 is SGHDN and CDR2 FVKESK. The CDR3 runs to 15 residues. V shed 4 bases, J shed 6 bases, and the junction held 12 bases outside the gene matches. The CDR3 region is CASSREGNLLGEQYF. DNA for the CDR3: TGTGCCAGCAGCCGGGAGGGCAATCTCCTTGGCGAGCAGTACTTC. Combining the CDR3 with reference TRBV14 and TRBJ2-7 gives the whole variable domain EAGVTQFPSHSVIEKGQTVTLRCDPISGHDNLYWYRRVMGKEIKFLLHFVKESKQDESGMPNNRFLAERTGGTYSTLKVQPAELEDSGVYFCASSREGNLLGEQYFGPGTRLTVT.

The chain links TRBV29-1 to TRBJ2-1; 9 positions match TRBD1. Germline-derived CDR1 and CDR2 are SQVTM and ANQGSEA. This CDR3 spans 14 amino acids. Germline trimming cut 1 base from V and 2 bases from J; bases unmatched to any gene: 0. This chain's CDR3 is CSVEGDRAYNEQFF. The CDR3, as DNA: TGCAGCGTTGAAGGGGACAGGGCCTACAATGAGCAGTTCTTC.

This clone has just a few counts. The chain carries TRBV28 and TRBJ1-3, with 7 bases matching TRBD1. The CDR3 is 15 residues long. The V segment lost 2 bases and the J segment 3 bases; nucleotides outside the gene matches: 4. Germline CDR1 MDHEN, CDR2 SYDVKM. Here the CDR3 DNA reads TGTGCCAGCAGTTTAGAGGGGGCGCGTGGAAACACCATATATTTT. It codes for CASSLEGARGNTIYF.

On this clone: A junction end diverges from the germline sequence, so it may reflect a read error. The CDR3 coding sequence is TGTGCCAGCAGTTTGACCGGGACAGCGTATAGTTCACCCCTCCACTTT. Amino acid sequence: CASSLTGTAYSSPLHF. The chain links TRBV11-3 to TRBJ1-6; TRBD1 matches 7 bases. The germline V gene has CDR1 SGHNT and CDR2 YENEEA. CDR3 size: 16 residues. Filled out from reference TRBV11-3 and TRBJ1-6, the complete variable domain reads EAGVVQSPRYKIIEKKQPVAFWCNPISGHNTLYWYLQNLGQGPELLIRYENEEAVDDSQLPKDRFSAERLKGVDSTLKIQPAELGDSAVYLCASSLTGTAYSSPLHFGNGTRLTVT.

This clone was counted between two and nine times. The V gene is TRBV27, the J gene TRBJ2-1; TRBD2 matches 7 bases. Per the germline V gene, CDR1 is MNHEY and CDR2 is SMNVEV (reference sequence). The length of the CDR3 is 14 residues. V lost 6 bases to trimming and J lost 6 bases; unmatched junction nucleotides: 8. This chain's CDR3 is CASSPQLATNEQFF. CDR3 nucleotide sequence: TGTGCCAGCAGCCCCCAACTAGCGACCAATGAGCAGTTCTTC.

The chain is built from TRBV7-9 and TRBJ2-3, with 11 bases fitting TRBD1. The CDR3 runs 17 residues. From germline, CDR1 is SEHNR and CDR2 FQNEAQ (reference sequence). The junction had 9 bases not matched to a gene; V was cut back by 3 bases and J by 4 bases. The CDR3 nucleotides are TGTGCCAGCAGCTTGGGATCAGGACAGGGGGCGGCAGATACGCAGTATTTT. Translated: CASSLGSGQGAADTQYF.

This chain connects TRBV10-1 to TRBJ2-2; 7 nucleotides align to TRBD2. With V trimmed by 4 bases and J by 7 bases, 6 bases remained unmatched. Germline V gives CDR1 WNHNN, CDR2 SYGVQD (reference sequence). The CDR3 spans 14 residues. CDR3 sequence reads: CASSAAGYGGELFF. The CDR3 DNA sequence: TGCGCCAGCAGTGCAGCGGGGTACGGCGGGGAGCTGTTTTTT.

In this sample, this clone turned up once. V usage is TRBV2 and J usage is TRBJ2-2, with TRBD1 matching 8 bases. The CDR3 runs to 14 residues. Per germline, CDR1 SNHLY and CDR2 FYNNEI. V trimming: 6 bases; J trimming: 5 bases; junction bases outside the gene matches: 5. DNA for the CDR3: TGTGCCAGCAGCCGACAGGGGTTGACCGGGGAGCTGTTTTTT. Its translation is CASSRQGLTGELFF.